The text below deals with one T cell receptor beta chain. This specimen comes from a study of shared clonotypes between healthy human individuals. Here immunoSEQ multiplex PCR was the method, and the copy in TCRdb shows in-frame clones only, minus some. The sample lists about 520,000 clones, about 96% occurring once. V lost 3 bases and J 0 bases, leaving 15 bases between the germline ends. The length of the CDR3 is 16 residues. Germline assignment: CDR1 SGDLS and CDR2 YYNGEE. Material for sequencing was naive CD4+ T cells sorted from blood. The subset here: CD45RA+ positively selected. The genes are TRBV9 and TRBJ1-2; no definite D call. This clonotype was sampled from a woman aged 25 to 39 in good health. Here the CDR3 DNA reads TGTGCCAGCAGCGGGTGGTTGCGACTTCCTAACTATGGCTACACCTTC. Amino acid sequence: CASSGWLRLPNYGYTF.